This T cell receptor beta chain comes out of a study of CD8 T cells in Susac syndrome. Turning to the study itself: Patients with Susac syndrome were therapy-naive, treated with corticosteroids, or treated with intravenous immunoglobulin alone when blood was collected. The study, taken as a whole, reports: As acknowledged by the study, its TCR sequencing and HLA analysis included a relatively small number of individuals.

With random hexamers, roughly 0.45 to 1 ug RNA was reverse transcribed. TCRdb independently ran MiXCR on the immunoSEQ multiplex PCR reads; one entry per CDR3 protein. The sample holds some 200,000 distinct CDR3 sequences, around 95% seen once. CDR3 length: 12 amino acids. The V gene lost 7 bases and the J gene lost 2 bases, with 11 bases spanning the gap. CDR1 is DFQATT and CDR2 is SNEGSKA in the germline V gene (reference sequence). Points on this clonotype: Its antigen is unidentified.

The rearrangement uses TRBV20-1 and TRBJ2-5; D possibly matches TRBD1 or TRBD2 (7 bases each). This clonotype originated in a human donor with Susac syndrome. The sequenced sample was CD4+ T cells from PBMCs. The CDR3, as DNA: TGCAGTGGGGGGGGACAGCAAGAGACCCAGTACTTC. Translated, it gives CSGGGQQETQYF.